This T cell receptor beta chain stems from a study of regulatory T cells in long-lasting Graves disease. Broader study findings: Compared with new cases, persistent Graves' patients showed reduced TCR diversity.

The V gene's germline CDR1 is DFQATT and CDR2 SNEGSKA (reference sequence). The CDR3 spans 12 residues. Trimming cost V 0 bases and J 2 bases, with 3 bases left between them. CDR3 regions were amplified by Arm-PCR using iRepertoire HTBI primers to build TCR beta libraries. One entry per CDR3 protein results from TCRdb running MiXCR on the multiplex PCR reads. The sample lists roughly 610,000 distinct CDR3 sequences; around 15% were seen once. Worth noting for this clonotype: What it binds is not known.

Described time point: newly diagnosed GD, antithyroid drugs for less than 3 months. RNA from PBMCs was the source of the TCR library. Enrollment of patients was through an endocrinology department in Xi'an, China. A further study also used this sample, focusing on T cells in Graves' hyperthyroidism and ophthalmopathy. According to that study: First-round RT-PCR targeting the TCR CDR3 was performed with the HTBI primer set. Most clonotypes expanded in the thyroid (above 0.001) were also present in blood.

V is TRBV20-1 and J is TRBJ2-3; D is unresolved. The sequencing here drew on peripheral blood mononuclear cells (PBMCs), taken at new diagnosis, from a patient treated with antithyroid drugs. The TCR sequence derives from a man younger than 35 with Graves disease. The CDR3 DNA is TGCAGTGCTAGAGATCCCACAGATACGCAGTATTTT. It translates to CSARDPTDTQYF.